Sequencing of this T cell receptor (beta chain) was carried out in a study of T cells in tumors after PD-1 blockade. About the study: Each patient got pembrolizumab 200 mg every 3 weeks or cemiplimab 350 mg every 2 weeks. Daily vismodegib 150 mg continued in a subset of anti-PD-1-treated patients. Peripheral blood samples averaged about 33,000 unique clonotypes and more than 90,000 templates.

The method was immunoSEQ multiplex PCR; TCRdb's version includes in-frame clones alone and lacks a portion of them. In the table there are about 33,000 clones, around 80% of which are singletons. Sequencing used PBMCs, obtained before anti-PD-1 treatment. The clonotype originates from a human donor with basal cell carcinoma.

CDR3 residues: CASSRVYYEQYF. CDR3 bases: TGTGCCAGCAGCCGAGTATACTACGAGCAGTACTTC. J is TRBJ2-7 and V is TRBV3-1 (or the pseudogene TRBV3-2); no clear D. Germline V gene data show CDR1 as LGHDT and CDR2 as YNNKEL (reference sequence). This CDR3 has 12 amino acids. V lost 4 bases to trimming and J lost 3 bases, with 7 bases between them.